This T cell receptor beta chain emerged from a study of immune cell composition in non-small cell lung cancer. The normal lung sample lay at least 3 cm, and maximally far, from the tumour. Assay used: immunoSEQ multiplex PCR; TCRdb lists only in-frame clones, some missing. Among about 3,600 clones listed, about three quarters were seen once. Source material: non-adjacent lung tissue. The clonotype comes from a human donor with non-small cell lung cancer.

For the CDR3, the DNA is TGTGCCAGCAATAGCGGGGGGTCGACAGATACGCAGTATTTT. Its protein is CASNSGGSTDTQYF. V usage is TRBV6-5 and J usage is TRBJ2-3; 10 positions agree with TRBD2. Trimming at V came to 7 bases and at J to 3 bases, leaving 4 bases not matched to a gene. Germline V gives CDR1 MNHEY, CDR2 SVGAGI. This CDR3 spans 14 amino acids.